This record covers a single TCR beta chain. What it binds is unknown. The sample originates from a study of T cell responses to AZD1222 COVID-19 vaccine. With 5 bases removed from V and 2 bases from J, the gap between germline ends came to 12 bases. The CDR3 length is 14 residues. Germline V gene data show CDR1 as SGHTA and CDR2 as FQGNSA. Study-wide findings and caveats: Donors in the cohort were predominantly white British and more often female, and clonal diversity was possibly underestimated.

The protocol was immunoSEQ multiplex PCR, while the TCRdb copy is restricted to in-frame clones and leaves out a portion. In the table there are about 150,000 clones, 92% of which are singletons. The specimen comprised peripheral blood, sampled on day 0 of AZD1222 vaccination. This clonotype was obtained from an adult in good health. The chain is built from TRBV7-2 and TRBJ1-2; D gene unclear. This CDR3 is CASSPREGNYGYTF. The CDR3 coding sequence is TGTGCCAGCAGCCCCCGCGAAGGAAACTATGGCTACACCTTC.